A selection of T cell receptor beta chains follows, all from one sample in a study of early T cells in non-severe SARS-CoV-2 infection. TCRdb passed the 5' RACE reads through MiXCR, listing each CDR3 protein once. The table records about 100,000 distinct CDR3 sequences, roughly 12% of them present only once. The sample consisted of whole blood. These receptors came from an adult who was a healthcare worker with PCR-confirmed SARS-CoV-2 infection or an uninfected control (not recorded which). The CDR3 runs from the conserved cysteine through the conserved F or W. The D gene is left open where the match is weak. Clone size is not always given. Where it is, it says once, few, many or a class for expanded clones.

>-|TRBV2|TRBJ1-5|-
CASREGRNSNQPQHF
TGTGCCAGCAGAGAGGGCAGGAATAGCAATCAGCCCCAGCATTTT
>few|TRBV7-6|TRBJ2-7|TRBD1
CASSLAGQGVYEQYF
TGTGCCAGCAGCTTAGCCGGACAGGGGGTTTACGAGCAGTACTTC
>-|TRBV20-1|TRBJ1-1|-
CSPWSTEAFF
TGCAGTCCTTGGAGCACTGAAGCTTTCTTT
>many|TRBV20-1|TRBJ2-1|-
CSAARLFENEQFF
TGCAGTGCGGCGAGGCTGTTCGAGAATGAGCAGTTCTTC
>-|TRBV24-1|TRBJ2-1|TRBD2
CATSDLRISGLAGYNEQFF
TGTGCCACCAGTGATTTACGAATATCGGGACTAGCGGGATACAATGAGCAGTTCTTC
>many|TRBV6-1|TRBJ1-4|TRBD1
CASTWTGGYEKLFF
TGTGCCAGCACTTGGACAGGGGGTTATGAAAAACTGTTTTTT
>few|TRBV6-5|TRBJ2-3|TRBD2
CASSYFAFPAGGPRTDTQYF
TGTGCCAGCAGTTACTTCGCCTTCCCTGCGGGAGGGCCTCGCACAGATACGCAGTATTTT
>few|TRBV30|TRBJ2-7|-
CAWSVEGGQAPSYEQYF
TGTGCCTGGAGTGTAGAGGGGGGTCAGGCCCCCTCCTACGAGCAGTACTTC
>many|TRBV28|TRBJ2-7|-
CASTPRTASYEQYF
TGTGCCAGCACCCCCCGGACGGCCTCCTACGAGCAGTACTTC
>-|TRBV7-8|TRBJ2-3|-
CASSLRGKDTQYF
TGTGCCAGCAGCTTGAGGGGAAAAGATACGCAGTATTTT
>-|TRBV25-1|TRBJ1-1|TRBD1
CASSESGQGPATEAFF
TGTGCCAGCAGTGAATCGGGACAGGGACCGGCCACTGAAGCTTTCTTT
>-|TRBV14|TRBJ2-7|TRBD2
CASSSYPRMTSGRASYEQYF
TGTGCCAGCAGCTCATACCCAAGGATGACTAGCGGGAGGGCCTCCTACGAGCAGTACTTC
>few|TRBV19|TRBJ2-1|TRBD2
CASSRPGTSAYNEQFF
TGTGCCAGTAGCCGCCCCGGGACTAGCGCCTACAATGAGCAGTTCTTC
>few|TRBV11-2|TRBJ2-7|-
CASSSRSPLAGTLVEQYF
TGTGCCAGCAGCTCGAGGTCCCCTCTTGCGGGGACCCTGGTGGAACAGTACTTC
>-|TRBV14|TRBJ1-1|-
CASSQDLGGSRNTEAFF
TGTGCCAGCAGCCAAGATTTGGGGGGGTCGAGGAACACTGAAGCTTTCTTT
>few|TRBV20-1|TRBJ2-4|-
CSASVIWTVAKNIQYF
TGCAGTGCTAGCGTTATTTGGACAGTAGCCAAAAACATTCAGTACTTC
>many|TRBV10-3|TRBJ1-5|-
CAISEGEQPQHF
TGTGCCATCAGTGAGGGGGAACAGCCCCAGCATTTT
>few|TRBV7-9|TRBJ2-3|TRBD1
CASTPGTASTDTQYF
TGTGCCAGCACCCCCGGGACAGCTAGCACAGATACGCAGTATTTT
>-|TRBV29-1|TRBJ1-2|-
CSVVRIDYGYTF
TGCAGCGTTGTTAGGATTGACTATGGCTACACCTTC
>-|TRBV2|TRBJ2-3|-
CASRRDVTDTQYF
TGTGCCAGCAGAAGGGACGTCACAGATACGCAGTATTTT
>-|TRBV28|TRBJ2-1|-
CASQRLNEQFF
TGTGCCAGCCAACGACTGAATGAGCAGTTCTTC
>-|TRBV18|TRBJ2-7|TRBD2
CASSPNRGGGGLNYEQYF
TGTGCCAGCTCCCCCAACAGGGGCGGGGGGGGACTCAACTACGAGCAGTACTTC
>few|TRBV28|TRBJ1-1|-
CASSLKGLIAEAFF
TGTGCCAGCAGTTTAAAAGGGTTGATCGCTGAAGCTTTCTTT
>many|TRBV4-1|TRBJ2-7|TRBD2
CASSSRGLADYEQYF
TGCGCCAGCAGCTCCCGGGGACTAGCGGATTACGAGCAGTACTTC